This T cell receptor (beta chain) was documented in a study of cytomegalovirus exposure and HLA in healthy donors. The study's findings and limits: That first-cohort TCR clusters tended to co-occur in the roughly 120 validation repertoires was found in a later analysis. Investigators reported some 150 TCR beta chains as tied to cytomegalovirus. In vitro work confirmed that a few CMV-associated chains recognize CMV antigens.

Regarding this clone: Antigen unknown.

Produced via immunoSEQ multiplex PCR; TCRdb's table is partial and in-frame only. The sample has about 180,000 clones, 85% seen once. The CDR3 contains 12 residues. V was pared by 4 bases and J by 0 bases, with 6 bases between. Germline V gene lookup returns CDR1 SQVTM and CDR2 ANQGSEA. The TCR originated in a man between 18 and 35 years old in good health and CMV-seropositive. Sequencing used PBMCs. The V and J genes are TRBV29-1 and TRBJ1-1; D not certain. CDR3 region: CSVAQMNTEAFF. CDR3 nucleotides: TGCAGCGTTGCACAGATGAACACTGAAGCTTTCTTT.